The subject of this entry is one T cell receptor (beta chain). The antigen remains unidentified. The data derive from a study of cytotoxic CD8 clonotypes in ibrutinib-treated CLL. The ends were cut back, 7 bases at V and 3 bases at J, with 15 bases in the middle. This CDR3 has 14 residues. From germline, CDR1 is MRHNA and CDR2 SNTAGT. Findings of the study overall: Timing of sampling differed between sustained-remission and progressing patients.

TCRdb's table, derived via immunoSEQ multiplex PCR, lists solely in-frame clones and lacks some. The data contain about 140,000 clones, approximately 80% of them singletons. The chain combines TRBV6-4 with TRBJ1-1; D is perhaps TRBD1 (6 bases). This clonotype was obtained from a human donor with chronic lymphocytic leukemia. The specimen comprised PBMCs, sampled after 36 months of ibrutinib treatment. The CDR3 here is CASTPPGADTEAFF. In DNA form, the CDR3 reads TGTGCCAGCACCCCGCCAGGGGCGGACACTGAAGCTTTCTTT.